This T cell receptor beta chain derives from a study of blood T cell repertoires in COVID-19. Study background: The origin of the acute and convalescent COVID-19 samples was the United States, Italy and Spain. The analysed material was cDNA or gDNA that came from T cells, B-cell-depleted T cells, or PBMCs.

The CDR3 runs to 15 residues. V was pared by 0 bases and J by 4 bases, with 10 bases between. CDR1 and CDR2 (germline): SGHAT, FQNNGV. Authors' analysis steps: Reference gene primer amplification gave nucleated cell count estimates. Method: immunoSEQ multiplex PCR; TCRdb's copy keeps in-frame clones and lacks some. The DNA was the basis for D and trimming; V, J and clone size are from that table. The sample lists hundreds of thousands of clones, about 87% occurring once. Seattle cases were enrolled at active infection and followed longitudinally. The sequence was collected from a woman between 45 and 60 years old with COVID-19, enrolled during active disease. The specimen was peripheral blood. The rearrangement links TRBV11-2 to TRBJ1-3; no definite D call. As DNA, the CDR3 is TGTGCCAGCAGCTTAGAGCGGGGAGGCGGAAACACCATATATTTT. Its translation: CASSLERGGGNTIYF.